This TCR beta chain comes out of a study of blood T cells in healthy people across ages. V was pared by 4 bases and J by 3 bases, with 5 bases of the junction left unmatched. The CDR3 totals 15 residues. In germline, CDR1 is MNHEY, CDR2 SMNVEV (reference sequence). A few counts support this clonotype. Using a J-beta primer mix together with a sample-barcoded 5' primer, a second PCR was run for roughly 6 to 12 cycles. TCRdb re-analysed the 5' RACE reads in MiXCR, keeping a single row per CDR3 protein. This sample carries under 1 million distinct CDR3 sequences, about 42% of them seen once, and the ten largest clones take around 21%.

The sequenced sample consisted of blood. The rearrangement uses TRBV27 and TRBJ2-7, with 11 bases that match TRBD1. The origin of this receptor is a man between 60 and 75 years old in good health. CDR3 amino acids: CASSSAGTGGYEQYF. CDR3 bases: TGTGCCAGCAGTTCAGCCGGGACAGGGGGCTACGAGCAGTACTTC.